This T cell receptor beta chain originates from a study of response to subunit inactivated influenza vaccine. Whole-study results and caveats: Authors suggested seasonal influenza vaccinations each recruit few new T cells.

TCRdb re-derived calls from the RT-PCR reads in MiXCR, one entry per CDR3 protein. The table shows hundreds of thousands of distinct CDR3 sequences, with 12% occurring only once. Points on this clonotype: The antigen is unknown.

V gave up 2 bases and J gave up 7 bases; unmatched junction bases: 8. This CDR3 has 16 residues. Germline CDR1 SGHRS, CDR2 YFSETQ. The chain joins TRBV5-1 to TRBJ2-1; 11 bases match TRBD2. This receptor was taken from a man between 45 and 60 years old who received an inactivated influenza vaccine. The starting material was PBMCs from blood, obtained on the day of vaccination. CDR3: CASSFSGGADSNEQFF. The CDR3 bases are TGCGCCAGCAGCTTTAGCGGGGGGGCCGATTCGAATGAGCAGTTCTTC.